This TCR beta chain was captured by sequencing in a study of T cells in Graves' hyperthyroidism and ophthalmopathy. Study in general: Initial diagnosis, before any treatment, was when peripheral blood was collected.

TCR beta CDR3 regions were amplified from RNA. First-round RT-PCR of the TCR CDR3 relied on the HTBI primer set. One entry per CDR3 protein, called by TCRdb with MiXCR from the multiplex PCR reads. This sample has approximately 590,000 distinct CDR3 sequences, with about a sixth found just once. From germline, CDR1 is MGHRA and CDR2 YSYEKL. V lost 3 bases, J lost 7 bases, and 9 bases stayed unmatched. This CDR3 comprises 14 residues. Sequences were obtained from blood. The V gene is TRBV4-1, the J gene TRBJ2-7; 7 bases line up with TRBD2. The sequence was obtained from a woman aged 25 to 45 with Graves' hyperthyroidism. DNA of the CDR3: TGCGCCAGCAGCCATATTGCGGGAGTTGGTGAGCAGTACTTC. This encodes CASSHIAGVGEQYF.